This T cell receptor (beta chain) was obtained from a study of T-cell memory formation after mild COVID-19. Study-level information: TCR clusters mostly belonged to single donors.

Findings of the study overall: CD4+ bias marked clones expanding day 15 to 37, unlike balanced contracting clones. Some clones that responded were present in memory (sampled pre-infection), which suggests cross-reactive memory joined.

TCR alpha and TCR beta cDNA libraries carrying sample barcodes and UMIs were produced by 5'RACE using constant-segment primers. Via MiXCR, TCRdb re-called the 5' RACE reads, giving one row per CDR3 protein. The sample lists 290,000 or so distinct CDR3 sequences, just under 20% occurring once. Germline loops: CDR1 SGHDN, CDR2 FVKESK. CDR3 size: 15 residues. V lost 1 base and J 13 bases, leaving 17 bases between the germline ends. For this clonotype: Its antigen remains unidentified.

The chain joins TRBV14 to TRBJ1-6; D unresolved. The specimen was PBMCs or a T cell subset sorted from them (not recorded which). The TCR originated in a man younger than 30 who had mild COVID-19 (a few samples of this study predate the infection). Cell type and time point are not known. The CDR3 region has the DNA TGTGCCAGCAGCCAAGTCCCGGGGTTATTATCGCCCCTCCACTTT. It translates to CASSQVPGLLSPLHF.